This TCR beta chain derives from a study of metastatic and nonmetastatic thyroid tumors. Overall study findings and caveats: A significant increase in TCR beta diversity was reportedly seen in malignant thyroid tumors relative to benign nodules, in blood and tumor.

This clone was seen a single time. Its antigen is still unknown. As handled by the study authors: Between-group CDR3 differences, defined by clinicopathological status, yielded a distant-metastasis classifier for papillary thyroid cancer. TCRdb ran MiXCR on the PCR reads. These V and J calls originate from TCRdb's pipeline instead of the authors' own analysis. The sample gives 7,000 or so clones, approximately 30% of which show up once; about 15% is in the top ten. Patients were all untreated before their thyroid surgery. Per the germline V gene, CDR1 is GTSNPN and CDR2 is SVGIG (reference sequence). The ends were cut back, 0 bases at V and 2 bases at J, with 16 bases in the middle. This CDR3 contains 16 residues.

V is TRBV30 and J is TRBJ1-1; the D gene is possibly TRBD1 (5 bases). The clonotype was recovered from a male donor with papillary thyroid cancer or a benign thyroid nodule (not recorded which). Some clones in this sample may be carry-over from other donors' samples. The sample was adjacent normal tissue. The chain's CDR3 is CAWSVLGGELNTEAFF. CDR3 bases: TGTGCCTGGAGTGTTCTTGGGGGGGAACTCAACACTGAAGCTTTCTTT.